Presented here are 13 T cell receptor beta chains from one specimen sequenced in a study of lymphopenia after photon versus proton radiotherapy. The repertoire was sequenced with immunoSEQ multiplex PCR; TCRdb's copy has only in-frame clones and lacks some. The sample holds around 29,000 clones, nearly 95% seen once. The specimen comprised peripheral blood, sampled from a patient treated with photon-based radiotherapy. Receptor source: a woman in her forties or fifties with cholangiocarcinoma.

V is TRBV30 and J is TRBJ2-1, with D perhaps TRBD2 (5 bases). CDR1 and CDR2 from the germline V gene are GTSNPN and SVGIG (reference sequence). CDR3 size: 14 residues. V lost 3 bases to trimming and J lost 3 bases, with 12 bases between them. CDR3 region: CAWRRAGFYNEQFF. The CDR3 DNA follows: TGTGCCTGGAGGAGGGCAGGCTTCTACAATGAGCAGTTCTTC.

The chain couples TRBV7-6 to TRBJ2-3; D unresolved. V lost 5 bases and J lost 5, with 8 bases in between. CDR1 SGHVS and CDR2 FNYEAQ come from the germline V gene. The CDR3 is made up of 12 amino acids. CDR3 nucleotides: TGTGCCAGCAGCCCACTCCGAGATACGCAGTATTTT. It yields the protein CASSPLRDTQYF. Looking up the rest from reference TRBV7-6 and TRBJ2-3 gives the full variable domain: GAGVSQSPRYKVTKRGQDVALRCDPISGHVSLYWYRQALGQGPEFLTYFNYEAQQDKSGLPNDRFSAERPEGSISTLTIQRTEQRDSAMYRCASSPLRDTQYFGPGTRLTVL.

The chain is built from TRBV30 and TRBJ1-6; maybe TRBD1 (5 bases). Germline V gene data show CDR1 as GTSNPN and CDR2 as SVGIG (reference sequence). The V end lost 0 bases, the J end lost 0 bases, and 12 bases lay between the germline ends. This CDR3 is 17 amino acids long. CDR3 coding DNA: TGTGCCTGGAGTGTTGGGCAGGGCAGCTCCTATAATTCACCCCTCCACTTT. Amino acids: CAWSVGQGSSYNSPLHF.

In the case of this clone: One end of the junction is discordant with germline, which a read error may explain. The rearrangement links TRBV18 to TRBJ1-2, with D possibly being TRBD1 (5 bases). The CDR3 has 12 residues. Germline V gives CDR1 KGHSH, CDR2 LQKENI. In DNA, the CDR3 is TGTGCCAGCTCATGGACACTGGCATCCCCTCTCTTC. Protein: CASSWTLASPLF. The full variable domain, completed using reference TRBV18 and TRBJ1-2, is NAGVMQNPRHLVRRRGQEARLRCSPMKGHSHVYWYRQLPEEGLKFMVYLQKENIIDESGMPKERFSAEFPKEGPSILRIQQVVRGDSAAYFCASSWTLASPLFGSGTRLTVV.

This clone was seen only once. The rearrangement joins TRBV9 to TRBJ2-1, with TRBD2 matching 8 bases. The CDR3 runs 15 residues. Trimming cost V 0 bases and J 2 bases; bases outside gene matches: 1. Germline V gene sequence: CDR1 SGDLS, CDR2 YYNGEE. The CDR3 region is CASSVDGGAYNEQFF. CDR3 sequence (DNA): TGTGCCAGCAGCGTAGACGGGGGGGCCTACAATGAGCAGTTCTTC. Variable domain in full (rest from reference TRBV9 and TRBJ2-1): DSGVTQTPKHLITATGQRVTLRCSPRSGDLSVYWYQQSLDQGLQFLIQYYNGEERAKGNILERFSAQQFPDLHSELNLSSLELGDSALYFCASSVDGGAYNEQFFGPGTRLTVL.

V gene TRBV18 combines with J gene TRBJ2-1; maybe TRBD2 (5 bases). V lost 3 bases and J lost 10, with 7 bases in between. The germline gives CDR1 KGHSH, CDR2 LQKENI. The CDR3 runs to 11 residues. The CDR3 DNA is TGTGCCAGCTCACCGGACTTGGAGCAGTTCTTC. Translated, it gives CASSPDLEQFF.

The V call is TRBV19, the J call TRBJ1-1; D is perhaps TRBD1 (6 bases). The germline gives CDR1 LNHDA, CDR2 SQIVND (reference sequence). The V gene lost 5 bases and the J gene lost 6 bases, with 19 bases spanning the gap. The CDR3 extends over 15 amino acids. The CDR3 sequence: CASSPPDWHRAEAFF. The CDR3 coding sequence is TGTGCCAGTAGTCCCCCGGACTGGCACAGGGCTGAAGCTTTCTTT.

The gene calls are TRBV28 and TRBJ1-2, with D unclear. The V end was cut by 2 bases, the J end by 7 bases, with 5 bases between. The CDR3 extends over 11 amino acids. The V gene's germline CDR1 is MDHEN and CDR2 SYDVKM. The CDR3 DNA reads as TGTGCCAGCAGTTTAGGACTTGGCTACACCTTC. It codes for CASSLGLGYTF.

This chain connects TRBV6-6 to TRBJ1-5, with unresolved D. The ends were cut back, 2 bases at V and 6 bases at J, with 5 bases in the middle. The germline CDR1 and CDR2 sequences are MNHNY and SVGAGI (reference sequence). This CDR3 has 12 amino acids. The CDR3 DNA reads as TGTGCCAGCAGTTACGCAGGTCAGCCCCAGCATTTT. This codes for CASSYAGQPQHF.

V is TRBV4-1 and J is TRBJ1-1; D unclear. The CDR3 is 13 amino acids. The germline V gene has CDR1 MGHRA and CDR2 YSYEKL. V dropped 0 bases and J dropped 10 bases, with 12 bases sitting between them. The CDR3 bases are TGCGCCAGCAGCCAAGATCCAGGTTATTCAGCTTTCTTT. It yields the protein CASSQDPGYSAFF.

In its sample, this clone was seen a few times. This chain links TRBV5-1 with TRBJ2-7; a possible D gene is TRBD2 (7 bases). The CDR3 covers 16 residues. Germline V gives CDR1 SGHRS, CDR2 YFSETQ. V was clipped by 4 bases and J by 1 base, with 18 bases between them. In DNA form, the CDR3 reads TGCGCCAGCAGCACCCAGGCGGGGGCCCATTCCTACGAGCAGTACTTC. Translated: CASSTQAGAHSYEQYF.

The CDR3 DNA follows: TGTGCCAGTAGTATTGGGAGTTCGACATTCTCCTATGGCTACACCTTC. It encodes CASSIGSSTFSYGYTF. The chain employs TRBV19 and TRBJ1-2; D remains unclear. The germline CDR1 and CDR2 sequences are LNHDA and SQIVND (reference sequence). Between the trimmed V and J ends, which lost 3 bases and 4 bases, there was a span of 18 bases. This CDR3 is 16 amino acids long.

The chain employs TRBV5-1 and TRBJ2-4; TRBD2 aligns across 11 bases. The germline V gene encodes CDR1 SGHRS and CDR2 YFSETQ. The CDR3 has 16 amino acids. The ends lost 0 bases at V and 5 bases at J; junction bases unmatched: 4. The DNA of the CDR3 is TGCGCCAGCAGCTTGGGGCCACTAGCGGGGGAAAACATTCAGTACTTC. It specifies CASSLGPLAGENIQYF.